This passage covers 9 T cell receptor beta chains from one sample sequenced in a study of blood T cell repertoires in COVID-19. TCRdb's copy holds only in-frame clones and misses some; the assay was immunoSEQ multiplex PCR. This sample has 220,000 or so clones; 80% to 90% occur once, and the top ten carry 3% to 4%. Sequencing input: PBMCs or T cells enriched from blood (not recorded which). These receptors were collected from a woman aged 18-29 years in a cohort exposed to, infected with or recovered from COVID-19 (not recorded which).

In its sample, this clone was seen once. This chain links TRBV10-3 with TRBJ2-1; the match to TRBD2 covers 7 bases. V shed 8 bases and J 6 bases; nucleotides not matched to a gene: 4. The CDR3 runs to 12 residues. Germline-derived CDR1 and CDR2 are ENHRY and SYGVKD. CDR3 bases: TGTGCCATCTGGAGCGGGGCCAATGAGCAGTTCTTC. This encodes CAIWSGANEQFF.

The chain joins TRBV11-3 to TRBJ1-1, with TRBD1 as a possible D gene (5 bases). The germline V and J ends were trimmed by 2 bases and 7 bases, with 8 bases remaining between them. Germline V gene sequence: CDR1 SGHNT, CDR2 YENEEA. The length of the CDR3 is 12 residues. The CDR3 bases are TGTGCCAGCAGCTTACCTAGGGGTGAAGCTTTCTTT. It translates to CASSLPRGEAFF.

The chain is built from TRBV7-9 and TRBJ1-4; 7 bases map to TRBD1. The germline V gene encodes CDR1 SEHNR and CDR2 FQNEAQ (reference sequence). The V gene end was trimmed by 7 bases and the J gene end by 3 bases; junction bases not matched to a gene: 5. The CDR3 length is 14 residues. This CDR3 reads CASNQGVANEKLFF. The CDR3 DNA sequence: TGTGCCAGCAATCAGGGGGTAGCTAATGAAAAACTGTTTTTT.

The chain combines TRBV2 with TRBJ1-5, with 10 bases aligning to TRBD1. This CDR3 is 14 amino acids long. V was clipped by 4 bases and J by 6 bases; unmatched bases: 3. CDR1 and CDR2 (germline): SNHLY, FYNNEI. CDR3 amino acids: CASSGGTGVQPQHF. DNA for the CDR3: TGTGCCAGCAGTGGTGGGACAGGGGTTCAGCCCCAGCATTTT.

V and J are TRBV28 and TRBJ1-1, with 10 bases fitting TRBD1. V was pared by 4 bases and J by 6 bases, with 8 bases of the junction left unmatched. CDR3 size: 15 residues. Per the germline V gene, CDR1 is MDHEN and CDR2 is SYDVKM. The DNA for the CDR3 is TGTGCCAGCAGTTCGACGACAGGGGGCGCGTCTGAAGCTTTCTTT. It is translated as CASSSTTGGASEAFF.

In its sample, this clone was seen a few times. This chain joins TRBV6-1 and TRBJ1-2, with 7 nucleotides matching TRBD1. V gave up 4 bases and J gave up 4 bases; unmatched junction bases: 12. The CDR3 extends over 16 amino acids. The germline V gene encodes CDR1 MNHNS and CDR2 SASEGT. The CDR3 bases are TGTGCCAGCAGTGTGGGTTACAGGGGAGGAGGCTATGGCTACACCTTC. As protein: CASSVGYRGGGYGYTF.

J is TRBJ2-7 and V is TRBV10-1; TRBD1 aligns across 8 bases. This CDR3 has 15 amino acids. The V gene end was trimmed by 4 bases and the J gene end by 2 bases; junction bases not matched to a gene: 7. The germline V gene has CDR1 WNHNN and CDR2 SYGVQD (reference sequence). CDR3 coding DNA: TGCGCCAGCAGTGGGGGGACAGGAACCACCTACGAGCAGTACTTC. Its protein product is CASSGGTGTTYEQYF.

V is TRBV6-5 and J is TRBJ1-5; 7 nucleotides align to TRBD1. V shed 10 bases and J 4 bases; nucleotides not matched to a gene: 13. The germline CDR1 and CDR2 sequences are MNHEY and SVGAGI. This CDR3 is built from 15 residues. Here the CDR3 DNA reads TGTGCCACGTTGCGAACGGGACAGATTAATCAGCCCCAGCATTTT. This sequence encodes CATLRTGQINQPQHF.

This clone has a handful of counts. This chain uses TRBV27 with TRBJ1-1; TRBD1 matches 7 bases. The CDR3 has 16 amino acids. Germline values: CDR1 MNHEY, CDR2 SMNVEV (reference sequence). V was pared by 3 bases and J by 1 base, with 8 bases of the junction left unmatched. The CDR3 DNA sequence: TGTGCCAGCAGTTTGGGTTCGACAGGGCCGAACACTGAAGCTTTCTTT. It yields the protein CASSLGSTGPNTEAFF.